Listed here are 29 T cell receptor beta chains from one sample, sequenced in a study of T-cell reconstitution after alpha-beta-depleted transplantation in children. It was with unique molecular identifiers that the TCRbeta library was prepared. TCRdb called the PCR reads again in MiXCR, with one record for every CDR3 protein. The sample records some 600,000 distinct CDR3 sequences, over 10% being singletons. The sample was PBMCs, mostly from graft donor cells, taken 360 days after TCRalphabeta/CD19-depleted stem cell transplant. Every receptor here comes from a male patient under 18 who had a stem cell transplant for acute myeloid leukemia, so the T cells may come from the graft donor.

This clonotype has more than one count but fewer than ten. J is TRBJ2-1 and V is TRBV12-3 or TRBV12-4; no clear D gene. CDR3 size: 16 residues. The V gene lost 7 bases and the J gene lost 3 bases, with 19 bases spanning the gap. CDR3 region: CASTLGTDFIYNEQFF. CDR3 coding DNA: TGTGCCAGCACTTTGGGTACCGATTTCATCTACAATGAGCAGTTCTTC.

This clonotype was recorded at least ten times. The chain links TRBV4-3 to TRBJ2-3; D remains unclear. V lost 0 bases and J lost 2, with 6 bases in between. Per the germline V gene, CDR1 is LGHNA and CDR2 is YSLEER. This CDR3 has 14 residues. CDR3 region: CASSQDRITDTQYF. Written as DNA, the CDR3 is TGCGCCAGCAGCCAAGATAGGATCACAGATACGCAGTATTTT.

This clonotype was found a few times. The V call is TRBV18, the J call TRBJ2-5, with D hard to call. Between the trimmed V and J ends, which lost 0 bases and 5 bases, there was a span of 13 bases. Germline CDR1 KGHSH, CDR2 LQKENI. The CDR3 is made up of 15 amino acids. CDR3 in DNA: TGTGCCAGCTCACCACCAACTTCCATCGGGGAGACCCAGTACTTC. It encodes CASSPPTSIGETQYF.

V gene TRBV18 combines with J gene TRBJ2-1; D might be TRBD1 or TRBD2, each matching 5 bases. The CDR3 contains 15 residues. CDR1 KGHSH and CDR2 LQKENI come from the germline V gene. The germline V and J ends were trimmed by 2 bases and 1 base, with 9 bases remaining between them. In DNA form, the CDR3 reads TGTGCCAGCTCACCAATGGGGGAGTCCTACAATGAGCAGTTCTTC. Translated: CASSPMGESYNEQFF.

This clonotype came up many times. The V and J genes are TRBV28 and TRBJ2-3; 11 bases map to TRBD2. Germline-derived CDR1 and CDR2 are MDHEN and SYDVKM. This CDR3 is built from 19 residues. V lost 6 bases to trimming and J lost 4 bases; unmatched junction nucleotides: 18. The CDR3, as DNA: TGTGCCAGCAGCCCTCCCAGCACCTCATTAGCGGGAGGGTCAGATACGCAGTATTTT. This encodes CASSPPSTSLAGGSDTQYF.

The sample holds many counts of this clonotype. The V call is TRBV14, the J call TRBJ1-1, with unresolved D. The CDR3 sequence is 13 residues long. Germline lookup yields CDR1 SGHDN and CDR2 FVKESK. V gave up 4 bases and J gave up 1 base, with 7 bases separating them. CDR3 nucleotides: TGTGCCAGCAGCCTGAGCCAGAACACTGAAGCTTTCTTT. Protein: CASSLSQNTEAFF.

This chain uses TRBV10-3 with TRBJ2-5; D is possibly TRBD1 or TRBD2 (5 bases each). Germline values: CDR1 ENHRY, CDR2 SYGVKD. Trimming stripped 5 bases from V and 4 bases from J, with 11 bases between. The CDR3 totals 13 residues. CDR3 loop: CAISSGTGETQYF. The DNA of the CDR3 is TGTGCCATCAGTTCCGGGACGGGAGAGACCCAGTACTTC.

The gene calls are TRBV20-1 and TRBJ2-3; 11 bases line up with TRBD1. CDR3 length equals 15 residues. J lost 4 bases, V lost 5 bases, and 8 bases had no gene match. Germline-derived CDR1 and CDR2 are DFQATT and SNEGSKA (reference sequence). This chain's CDR3 is CSAARTGGASDTQYF. The DNA for the CDR3 is TGCAGTGCTGCTCGGACAGGGGGCGCCTCAGATACGCAGTATTTT.

This clonotype has a handful of counts. CDR3 sequence reads: CAWSLVDEQFF. CDR3 bases: TGTGCCTGGAGTTTGGTCGATGAGCAGTTCTTC. The chain combines TRBV30 with TRBJ2-1; D gene ambiguous. Germline V gene lookup returns CDR1 GTSNPN and CDR2 SVGIG (reference sequence). V lost 2 bases, J lost 8 bases, and 7 bases lay in between. The CDR3 contains 11 residues.

This clonotype came up a few times. This chain joins TRBV12-3 or TRBV12-4 and TRBJ2-6; the match to TRBD1 covers 11 bases. The CDR3 runs 17 residues. The junction had 1 base not matched to a gene; V was cut back by 1 base and J by 2 bases. CDR3 DNA sequence: TGTGCCAGCAGTTTAGGGGACAGGGGGGCTGGGGCCAACGTCCTGACTTTC. It translates to CASSLGDRGAGANVLTF.

The table lists this clonotype with a few counts. The chain uses TRBV4-2 and TRBJ2-1, with D tentatively TRBD2 (7 bases). The ends were cut back, 5 bases at V and 0 bases at J, with 29 bases in the middle. The CDR3 consists of 21 residues. From germline, CDR1 is LGHNA and CDR2 YNFKEQ. CDR3 loop: CASSSGDYGRGWRVSYNEQFF. DNA for the CDR3: TGTGCCAGCAGCTCGGGGGACTATGGCAGGGGTTGGCGAGTCTCCTACAATGAGCAGTTCTTC.

This chain connects TRBV7-9 to TRBJ2-4; tentative D call: TRBD1 (6 bases). Germline CDR1 is SEHNR and CDR2 is FQNEAQ (reference sequence). With 3 bases removed from V and 1 base from J, the gap between germline ends came to 10 bases. The CDR3 length is 15 residues. In nucleotides, the CDR3 is TGTGCCAGCAGCTTCGATACAGGGGCCAAAAACATTCAGTACTTC. Translation: CASSFDTGAKNIQYF.

The chain carries TRBV6-2 or TRBV6-3 and TRBJ2-7; D possibly corresponds to TRBD2 (5 bases). In germline, CDR1 is MNHEY, CDR2 SVGEGT. This CDR3 has 18 amino acids. The V end was cut by 2 bases, the J end by 3 bases, with 23 bases between. The CDR3 sequence: CASSYQLLRRIVDYEQYF. CDR3 bases: TGTGCCAGCAGTTACCAACTCCTCAGGAGGATAGTGGACTACGAGCAGTACTTC.

This clonotype was counted only a few times. The genes are TRBV7-6 and TRBJ2-3; D is undetermined. This CDR3 contains 15 residues. Germline-derived CDR1 and CDR2 are SGHVS and FNYEAQ. Trimming took 5 bases from V and 5 from J, leaving 17 bases between them. The CDR3 loop is CASSPSGGVKDTQYF. The CDR3 DNA reads TGTGCCAGCAGCCCTAGTGGTGGGGTTAAAGATACGCAGTATTTT. The complete variable domain, with remaining parts taken from reference TRBV7-6 and TRBJ2-3, reads GAGVSQSPRYKVTKRGQDVALRCDPISGHVSLYWYRQALGQGPEFLTYFNYEAQQDKSGLPNDRFSAERPEGSISTLTIQRTEQRDSAMYRCASSPSGGVKDTQYFGPGTRLTVL.

This clonotype was recorded a few times. The chain joins TRBV5-1 to TRBJ2-5; D is possibly TRBD1 (6 bases). The CDR3 covers 14 residues. Germline CDR1 is SGHRS and CDR2 is YFSETQ. V was shortened by 1 base and J by 5 bases, with 12 bases between the two germline ends. Here the CDR3 reads CASSLFRGAETQYF. CDR3 DNA: TGCGCCAGCAGCTTGTTCAGGGGCGCGGAGACCCAGTACTTC.

V gene TRBV12-3 or TRBV12-4 combines with J gene TRBJ2-5, with D possibly TRBD2 on 6 matching bases. Trimming stripped 3 bases from V and 2 bases from J, with 19 bases between. CDR3 length: 17 residues. This chain's CDR3 is CASSFRREVGVQETQYF. The CDR3 coding sequence is TGTGCCAGCAGTTTTAGGAGGGAGGTGGGCGTACAAGAGACCCAGTACTTC.

This clonotype has more than one count but fewer than ten. The chain combines TRBV9 with TRBJ2-2; D not resolved. Germline V gene data show CDR1 as SGDLS and CDR2 as YYNGEE. V dropped 0 bases and J dropped 5 bases, with 14 bases sitting between them. CDR3 length: 16 amino acids. CDR3 DNA: TGTGCCAGCAGCGTAGAAAGGGCTGGGTCAACCGGGGAGCTGTTTTTT. Encoded protein: CASSVERAGSTGELFF.

CDR3 sequence: CASGRNLRGYEQYF. CDR3 DNA sequence: TGTGCCAGCGGGAGGAACCTACGGGGCTACGAGCAGTACTTC. This rearrangement joins TRBV6-2 or TRBV6-3 to TRBJ2-7; possibly TRBD2 for D (6 bases). The germline V and J ends were trimmed by 8 bases and 3 bases, with 17 bases remaining between them. Per the germline V gene, CDR1 is MNHEY and CDR2 is SVGEGT. The CDR3 is 14 amino acids.

The rearrangement joins TRBV12-3 or TRBV12-4 to TRBJ2-1; D not certain. V lost 1 base and J 4 bases, leaving 5 bases between the germline ends. The length of the CDR3 is 13 residues. CDR3 bases: TGTGCCAGCAGTTTAGACATGTACAATGAGCAGTTCTTC. Translation: CASSLDMYNEQFF.

The table lists this clonotype with many counts. The chain employs TRBV29-1 and TRBJ2-1, with D perhaps matching TRBD2 (6 bases). Germline V gene sequence: CDR1 SQVTM, CDR2 ANQGSEA. The CDR3 consists of 16 residues. The V and J ends lost 3 bases and 0 bases respectively, with 15 bases between them. The CDR3 nucleotides read TGCAGCGTTGAGAGCATACGGGGGAGCTCCTACAATGAGCAGTTCTTC. Amino acids: CSVESIRGSSYNEQFF.

The chain couples TRBV7-9 to TRBJ2-1, with 7 bases that match TRBD2. The germline V gene has CDR1 SEHNR and CDR2 FQNEAQ (reference sequence). The CDR3 length is 15 residues. Trimming removed 1 base from V and 7 bases from J; junction bases left unmatched: 7. CDR3 nucleotides: TGTGCCAGCAGCTTAGAAGCGGGACCTAGGAATGAGCAGTTCTTC. As protein: CASSLEAGPRNEQFF.

V usage is TRBV7-2 and J usage is TRBJ2-2; D is undetermined. V lost 1 base to trimming and J lost 8 bases, with 8 bases between them. This CDR3 contains 13 residues. The V gene's germline CDR1 is SGHTA and CDR2 FQGNSA. The CDR3 coding sequence is TGTGCCAGCAGCTTAGTCCTATTGGGGGAGCTGTTTTTT. This sequence encodes CASSLVLLGELFF. The full variable domain, in which reference TRBV7-2 and TRBJ2-2 provide the parts outside the CDR3, is GAGVSQSPSNKVTEKGKDVELRCDPISGHTALYWYRQSLGQGLEFLIYFQGNSAPDKSGLPSDRFSAERTGGSVSTLTIQRTQQEDSAVYLCASSLVLLGELFFGEGSRLTVL.

This clonotype turned up a few times. V and J are TRBV20-1 and TRBJ2-3, with 11 bases identical to TRBD2. This CDR3 has 16 residues. Germline V CDR1 and CDR2: DFQATT, SNEGSKA (reference sequence). The J segment lost 5 bases and the V segment lost 3 bases, leaving 10 bases of the junction unmatched. The CDR3 region has the DNA TGCAGTGCTAGTGCTACTAGCGGGAGTCGGGAAGATACGCAGTATTTT. Translation: CSASATSGSREDTQYF.

V usage is TRBV24-1 and J usage is TRBJ2-5; tentatively, D is TRBD2 (5 bases). Germline assignment: CDR1 KGHDR and CDR2 SFDVKD. V was trimmed by 12 bases and J by 4 bases, leaving 17 bases between them. The CDR3 has 13 amino acids. The DNA of the CDR3 is TGTGCCTCCGCTAGCCCTCTAGGAGAGACCCAGTACTTC. It specifies CASASPLGETQYF.

The chain combines TRBV5-1 with TRBJ2-2; perhaps TRBD2 as D (6 bases). Germline V gene lookup returns CDR1 SGHRS and CDR2 YFSETQ. The ends were cut back, 1 base at V and 7 bases at J, with 14 bases in the middle. The CDR3 has 15 amino acids. CDR3 loop: CASSLSTGEHGELFF. The CDR3 nucleotides are TGCGCCAGCAGCTTGTCCACGGGAGAGCACGGGGAGCTGTTTTTT.

This sequence joins TRBV28 and TRBJ2-2; D remains ambiguous. Trimming took off 7 bases at V and 7 bases at J, with 7 bases between the two ends. The CDR3 contains 11 residues. From germline, CDR1 is MDHEN and CDR2 SYDVKM. The CDR3, as DNA: TGTGCCAGCAAGTCTGACGGGGAGCTGTTTTTT. Translating gives CASKSDGELFF.

The rearrangement links TRBV11-2 to TRBJ2-7; 9 bases map to TRBD1. The CDR3 runs to 18 residues. Trimming cost V 2 bases and J 4 bases; bases outside gene matches: 15. In germline, CDR1 is SGHAT, CDR2 FQNNGV. DNA for the CDR3: TGTGCCAGCAGCTTAAGGGACAGGGACCCTCACGAGAGGTACGAGCAGTACTTC. It is translated as CASSLRDRDPHERYEQYF.

This clonotype was observed a few times. V gene TRBV6-5 combines with J gene TRBJ1-2; D gene ambiguous. The CDR3 length is 14 residues. Germline V gene lookup returns CDR1 MNHEY and CDR2 SVGAGI. V was trimmed by 2 bases and J by 4 bases, leaving 11 bases between them. The CDR3 here is CASSYANLGYGYTF. CDR3 sequence (DNA): TGTGCCAGCAGTTACGCGAACCTAGGCTATGGCTACACCTTC.

V and J are TRBV7-9 and TRBJ2-7, with 8 bases matching TRBD1. The CDR3 runs to 15 residues. After removal of 3 bases from V and 3 bases from J, the junction contained 7 bases not matched to a gene. CDR1 SEHNR and CDR2 FQNEAQ come from the germline V gene (reference sequence). CDR3 in DNA: TGTGCCAGCAGCTTGCCCCCGGGACAGGACTACGAGCAGTACTTC. Translating it yields CASSLPPGQDYEQYF.